Given below is one T cell receptor (beta chain) in context. This specimen comes from a study of cytomegalovirus exposure and HLA in healthy donors. CDR3 length: 14 amino acids. Trimming removed 2 bases at V and 7 bases at J, with 12 bases between. The germline V gene encodes CDR1 MNHEY and CDR2 SMNVEV (reference sequence). Clones were sequenced by immunoSEQ multiplex PCR, and TCRdb holds only the in-frame ones, with some missing. This table has about 400,000 clones, 80% to 90% appearing once. This rearrangement joins TRBV27 to TRBJ1-5; possibly TRBD1 for D (6 bases). Specimen: PBMCs. This clonotype originated in a woman between 18 and 29 years old in good health and CMV-seronegative. In DNA form, the CDR3 reads TGTGCCAGCAGTTTACAGTTAGGGGGACAGCCCCAGCATTTT. Translated, it gives CASSLQLGGQPQHF.